These 23 T cell receptor beta chains share one sample of origin, sequenced in a study of T cells in Graves' hyperthyroidism and ophthalmopathy. Authors of the study amplified TCR beta CDR3 regions from RNA transcripts. The HTBI primer set was used in a first-round RT-PCR of the TCR CDR3. In TCRdb, the multiplex PCR reads were re-called with MiXCR into one record per CDR3 protein. The sample comprises some 510,000 distinct CDR3 sequences, around 45% of which are singletons, and roughly 8.2% rests with the top ten. The sequencing input was peripheral blood or thyroid tissue (not recorded which). These receptors were taken from a woman aged 18-29 years with Graves' hyperthyroidism.

The rearrangement joins TRBV12-3 or TRBV12-4 to TRBJ1-5, with D unclear. V was shortened by 2 bases and J by 4 bases, with 12 bases between the two germline ends. The CDR3 runs 15 residues. The CDR3 reads CASSLRQTKNQPQHF. The CDR3 nucleotides read TGTGCCAGCAGTTTACGACAAACGAAGAATCAGCCCCAGCATTTT.

This clonotype was counted between two and nine times. CDR3 sequence: CASSRLVVGSDGYTF. The CDR3 bases are TGTGCCAGCAGCCGTCTGGTCGTTGGTTCGGATGGCTACACCTTC. The chain links TRBV25-1 to TRBJ1-2, with unresolved D. CDR1 and CDR2 from the germline V gene are MGHDK and SYGVNS. V was cut by 6 bases and J by 6 bases, with 20 bases left in between. The CDR3 sequence is 15 residues long.

The rearrangement links TRBV10-3 to TRBJ2-6, with D uncertain. V gave up 6 bases and J gave up 3 bases, with 9 bases separating them. CDR1 ENHRY and CDR2 SYGVKD come from the germline V gene. The CDR3 is made up of 14 amino acids. This CDR3 reads CAIRADGGANVLTF. The DNA for the CDR3 is TGTGCCATCAGAGCAGATGGTGGGGCCAACGTCCTGACTTTC.

The V and J genes are TRBV10-3 and TRBJ1-6; no firm D call. The CDR3 has 14 amino acids. Trimming left V 6 bases short and J 5 bases short, with 11 bases between. In germline, CDR1 is ENHRY, CDR2 SYGVKD. Here the CDR3 reads CAIRADGDNSPLHF. As DNA, the CDR3 is TGTGCCATCAGGGCAGACGGGGATAATTCACCCCTCCACTTT.

This chain uses TRBV10-3 with TRBJ1-1; the match to TRBD1 covers 11 bases. The V and J ends lost 6 bases and 5 bases, in that order; junction bases with no gene match: 5. The CDR3 is made up of 14 amino acids. Germline V CDR1 and CDR2: ENHRY, SYGVKD. CDR3 residues: CAIRRGTGGTEAFF. The CDR3 nucleotides are TGTGCCATCAGACGAGGGACAGGGGGGACTGAAGCTTTCTTT.

The chain employs TRBV24-1 and TRBJ1-2; 7 positions match TRBD1. The CDR3 runs to 16 residues. Germline assignment: CDR1 KGHDR and CDR2 SFDVKD. J lost 0 bases, V lost 1 base, and 4 bases had no gene match. The CDR3: CATSDLQGQSNYGYTF. The CDR3 nucleotides are TGTGCCACCAGTGATTTACAGGGACAGTCTAACTATGGCTACACCTTC.

Remarks on this clonotype: Lacking the conserved final phenylalanine or tryptophan, this CDR3 likely reflects a read error. The DNA is omitted, as the CDR3 cannot be located on it reliably, and the CDR3 follows TCRdb's listing. V gene TRBV29-1 combines with J gene TRBJ2-6; the table's D call of TRBD1 was not tested on the DNA. The CDR3 numbers 9 amino acids, ends counted. The germline gives CDR1 SQVTM, CDR2 ANQGSEA. This chain's CDR3 is CSVARPGGQ.

This chain connects TRBV12-3 or TRBV12-4 to TRBJ1-1, with D uncertain. CDR3 length: 14 residues. Trimming removed 3 bases from V and 1 base from J, with 9 bases in between. The CDR3 DNA reads TGTGCCAGCAGTTTCGCAGGACGGAACACTGAAGCTTTCTTT. Translating it yields CASSFAGRNTEAFF.

This clonotype came up many times. V is TRBV7-9 and J is TRBJ2-7; 14 nucleotides match TRBD2. Germline CDR1 reads SEHNR; CDR2 reads FQNEAQ (reference sequence). V lost 4 bases, J lost 3 bases, and 2 bases stayed unmatched. The CDR3 has 15 amino acids. CDR3 loop: CASSSGLAGVYEQYF. The CDR3 nucleotides read TGTGCCAGCAGCTCGGGACTAGCGGGAGTCTACGAGCAGTACTTC.

The genes are TRBV7-9 and TRBJ1-2; D may be TRBD1 (5 bases). Between the trimmed V and J ends, which lost 5 bases and 5 bases, there was a span of 21 bases. Germline CDR1 is SEHNR and CDR2 is FQNEAQ (reference sequence). This CDR3 contains 16 residues. The CDR3 protein is CASSNLGPGYRYGYTF. CDR3 nucleotides: TGTGCCAGCAGCAACCTTGGGCCAGGGTATCGGTATGGCTACACCTTC.

As concerns this clonotype: A much bigger clone sits one base away, suggesting this may be a read error. The rearrangement joins TRBV25-1 to TRBJ1-5; no clear D gene. V lost 6 bases and J lost 9, with 12 bases in between. The CDR3 consists of 12 residues. Germline lookup yields CDR1 MGHDK and CDR2 SYGVNS. Here the CDR3 reads CASSGLGGPQHF. For the CDR3, the DNA is TGTGCCAGCAGCGGATTAGGAGGGCCCCAGCATTTT.

This chain uses TRBV20-1 with TRBJ1-2; tentatively, D is TRBD1 (5 bases). The germline V gene encodes CDR1 DFQATT and CDR2 SNEGSKA (reference sequence). V lost 6 bases to trimming and J lost 8 bases, with 25 bases between them. The CDR3 is 15 residues long. The CDR3 is CSAPITAGGLKGYTF. CDR3 nucleotide sequence: TGCAGTGCGCCTATTACTGCCGGGGGTCTAAAGGGCTACACCTTC.

Ten or more counts support this clonotype. The rearrangement joins TRBV10-3 to TRBJ1-2, with 8 bases matching TRBD1. V trimming: 7 bases; J trimming: 7 bases; junction bases outside the gene matches: 5. The CDR3 has 12 residues. CDR1 is ENHRY and CDR2 is SYGVKD in the germline V gene. The CDR3 DNA follows: TGTGCCATCACGTGGGGACAGGCTGGCTACACCTTC. It yields the protein CAITWGQAGYTF.

This clonotype was seen a few times. The chain couples TRBV10-3 to TRBJ2-7, with 9 bases aligning to TRBD2. V lost 11 bases to trimming and J lost 5 bases; unmatched junction nucleotides: 4. Germline assignment: CDR1 ENHRY and CDR2 SYGVKD. This CDR3 has 11 residues. The CDR3 loop is CAASGKNEQYF. The CDR3, as DNA: TGTGCCGCTAGCGGGAAGAACGAGCAGTACTTC.

This sequence joins TRBV20-1 and TRBJ2-2, with 9 bases identical to TRBD1. Germline trimming cut 7 bases from V and 2 bases from J; bases unmatched to any gene: 5. Per the germline V gene, CDR1 is DFQATT and CDR2 is SNEGSKA (reference sequence). The CDR3 is made up of 14 amino acids. CDR3 loop: CSVVDRGNTGELFF. The CDR3 region has the DNA TGCAGTGTCGTGGACAGGGGAAACACCGGGGAGCTGTTTTTT.

This clonotype was counted a single time. The chain links TRBV20-1 to TRBJ2-7; perhaps D is TRBD1 or TRBD2 (5 bases each). CDR1 and CDR2 from the germline V gene are DFQATT and SNEGSKA (reference sequence). Trimming removed 4 bases from V and 8 bases from J, with 15 bases in between. The CDR3 has 12 residues. The CDR3 spells CSATGTEGQQYF. The CDR3 DNA follows: TGCAGTGCTACCGGGACGGAAGGTCAGCAGTACTTC.

The V and J genes are TRBV7-9 and TRBJ2-7; D might be TRBD2 (5 bases). Germline CDR1 reads SEHNR; CDR2 reads FQNEAQ (reference sequence). The V end was cut by 8 bases, the J end by 0 bases, with 17 bases between. The CDR3 covers 15 residues. CDR3 in amino acids: CASELGPRFSYEQYF. CDR3 nucleotide sequence: TGTGCCAGCGAACTAGGCCCCAGGTTCTCCTACGAGCAGTACTTC.

The chain recombines TRBV7-6 with TRBJ2-7, with unresolved D. This CDR3 has 13 amino acids. CDR1 is SGHVS and CDR2 is FNYEAQ in the germline V gene. V lost 5 bases, J lost 7 bases, and 15 bases lay in between. This chain's CDR3 is CASSPWKGNEQYF. Here the CDR3 DNA reads TGTGCCAGCAGCCCATGGAAAGGCAATGAGCAGTACTTC.

The chain uses TRBV7-7 and TRBJ1-1, with 7 bases matching TRBD1. The germline CDR1 and CDR2 sequences are SSHAT and FNYEAQ (reference sequence). The trim removed 0 bases at V and 0 bases at J, leaving 7 bases unmatched. The CDR3 runs 17 residues. The CDR3 protein is CASSLARGRKVNTEAFF. The CDR3 DNA sequence: TGTGCCAGCAGCTTAGCGAGGGGGCGGAAAGTGAACACTGAAGCTTTCTTT.

V is TRBV7-3 and J is TRBJ2-5; the D call may be TRBD1 or TRBD2 (7 bases each). Germline V gene lookup returns CDR1 SGHTA and CDR2 FQGTGA. Trimming left V 4 bases short and J 5 bases short, with 14 bases between. The CDR3 runs to 14 residues. The CDR3 DNA sequence: TGTGCCAGCAGCTCAGGGGGGGGCGAGGAGACCCAGTACTTC. It specifies CASSSGGGEETQYF.

There are a few counts of this clonotype. J is TRBJ1-2 and V is TRBV29-1; D unresolved. V lost 2 bases and J 4 bases, leaving 8 bases between the germline ends. Germline-derived CDR1 and CDR2 are SQVTM and ANQGSEA. The CDR3 length is 12 residues. As DNA, the CDR3 is TGCAGCGTTGAAAACGACGGCTATGGCTACACCTTC. Translating it yields CSVENDGYGYTF.

This CDR3 is CASRAGPLRADTQYF. The CDR3, as DNA: TGTGCCAGCAGGGCTGGGCCCCTTAGGGCAGATACGCAGTATTTT. The chain combines TRBV2 with TRBJ2-3; D gene ambiguous. This CDR3 comprises 15 residues. V lost 6 bases to trimming and J lost 4 bases, with 17 bases between them. CDR1 SNHLY and CDR2 FYNNEI come from the germline V gene.

The V gene is TRBV20-1, the J gene TRBJ2-5, with unresolved D. Germline V gene data show CDR1 as DFQATT and CDR2 as SNEGSKA (reference sequence). The V and J ends lost 0 bases and 13 bases respectively, with 9 bases between them. The CDR3 has 10 residues. CDR3 sequence reads: CSARDTSRYF. Written as DNA, the CDR3 is TGCAGTGCTAGAGATACAAGCCGGTACTTC.